This TCR beta chain was sequenced in a study of post-analysis software for immune sequencing data. The overall study: Included courses were relapsing-remitting and secondary progressive multiple sclerosis; progressive-relapsing multiple sclerosis was also included.

General observations from the study: In multiple sclerosis, normalized Chao1 diversity was significantly below that of controls. Samples made in the same batch grouped tightly together by F measure. Four or five TRBV segments (TRBV5-6, TRBV5-1 and TRBV20-1 among them) occurred more frequently in patients than in controls.

This clonotype occurred a few times. Its matching antigen is unknown. Unique molecular identifiers were carried by the TCR beta cDNA libraries. TCRdb itself ran the PCR reads through MiXCR, one entry per CDR3 protein. The table records about 540,000 distinct CDR3 sequences, 30% to 40% of them present only once. The junction had 8 bases not matched to a gene; V was cut back by 3 bases and J by 8 bases. This CDR3 comprises 15 residues. The chain combines TRBV12-3 or TRBV12-4 with TRBJ2-1; TRBD1 agrees at 9 bases. The sample was blood. The source is a girl younger than 18 with multiple sclerosis. CDR3 sequence reads: CASSLGDRVLYEQFF. CDR3 nucleotide sequence: TGTGCCAGCAGTTTGGGGGACAGGGTCCTATATGAGCAGTTCTTC.